This TCR beta chain was identified during a study of breast tumors, draining lymph nodes, adjacent tissues. General observations from the study: Compared with basal-like, luminal-like tumors shared significantly more repertoire with nontumor tissue. Tumor repertoires ranked between lymph nodes and nontumor tissue in diversity, with V and J gene preferences. Findings are consistent with lymph node origin and intratumoral expansion of most tumor T cells. That most tumor T cells come from lymph nodes remained unproven.

This clonotype has ten or more counts. What it recognizes is unknown. Using its own MiXCR run on the multiplex PCR reads, TCRdb lists one record per CDR3 protein. The data show approximately 210,000 distinct CDR3 sequences, about 32% seen once. V gave up 2 bases and J gave up 5 bases, with 6 bases separating them. Germline assignment: CDR1 DFQATT and CDR2 SNEGSKA (reference sequence). This CDR3 comprises 11 residues. The lymph nodes were axillary draining lymph nodes from breast cancer patients. The chain uses TRBV20-1 and TRBJ1-2; D unresolved. Sequenced: axillary lymph node tissue. The clonotype was recovered from a female donor with breast cancer. Some clones in this sample may be carry-over from other donors' samples. For the CDR3, the DNA is TGCAGTGCTAGAACGGGGTATGGCTACACCTTC. Amino acid sequence: CSARTGYGYTF.